This is a list of T cell receptor beta chains from one sample in a study of human T cells and chemical hapten exposure. TCRdb independently ran MiXCR on the RACE reads; one entry per CDR3 protein. The top ten hold roughly 2.1% of the sample, which has more than 35,000 distinct CDR3 sequences, about 13% seen once. This specimen consisted of whole blood, obtained in connection with sensitization to the hapten diphenylcyclopropenone (DPC). The receptor set was obtained from a woman between 40 and 55 years old with alopecia areata. Some clones in this sample may be carry-over from other donors' samples. Both conserved end residues are part of each CDR3.

j_call,v_call,cdr3_aa
TRBJ2-1,TRBV7-6,CASSPSNGWDNEQFF
TRBJ2-3,TRBV20-1,CSARDSGLAGGVTDTQYF
TRBJ2-7,TRBV29-1,CSTRDHSYEQYF
TRBJ2-5,TRBV3-1,CASSRGTGTFSETQYF
TRBJ1-1,TRBV7-8,CASSLDVSYTEAFF
TRBJ2-7,TRBV9,CASSVSGSRREQYF
TRBJ1-6,TRBV14,CASSQEVLRPLHF
TRBJ2-5,TRBV11-1,CASSQTGGAETQYF
TRBJ2-1,TRBV7-6,CASSQSEVGEQFF
TRBJ2-2,TRBV9,CASSVRSGGANTGELFF
TRBJ2-5,TRBV7-9,CASSFSEETQYF
TRBJ2-5,TRBV21-1,CASRSQETQYF
TRBJ2-7,TRBV20-1,CSARDQLAGGPYEQYF
TRBJ1-5,TRBV6-5,CASGGGGNQPQHF
TRBJ2-2,TRBV6-5,CASRYPGGTGELFF
TRBJ2-5,TRBV28,CASSPSVGRQETQYF
TRBJ1-2,TRBV28,CASSFQTGGYTF
TRBJ2-5,TRBV19,CATIKETQYF
TRBJ2-1,TRBV29-1,CSAGDRSSYNEQFF
TRBJ2-1,TRBV4-1,CASRQGLPSYNEQFF
TRBJ1-1,TRBV11-3,CASSLRNTEAFF
TRBJ2-1,TRBV6-2/TRBV6-3,CASSYQDRNEQFF
TRBJ1-5,TRBV19,CASSPPRGGRSNQPQHF
TRBJ2-5,TRBV9,CASSVWGARMETQYF
TRBJ1-5,TRBV6-6,CASSYYGAQPQHF
TRBJ2-7,TRBV28,CSSGNPYEQYF
TRBJ1-1,TRBV6-5,CASSFSPDRVNTEAFF
TRBJ2-3,TRBV29-1,CSVARGTGSTDTQYF
TRBJ2-7,TRBV7-2,CASKEGQGAPYEQYF
TRBJ2-7,TRBV29-1,CSVLELDAYEQYF
TRBJ2-7,TRBV12-3/TRBV12-4,CASSLGQGRYEQYF
TRBJ1-5,TRBV28,CASSPDIGSNQPQHF
TRBJ2-5,TRBV10-3,CAISVDTLQETQYF
TRBJ2-1,TRBV28,CASRAGPRRVDEQFF
TRBJ2-1,TRBV11-2,CASRPSGSSYNEQFF
TRBJ1-5,TRBV28,CASSFEGYNQPQHF
TRBJ2-4,TRBV18,CASSPEMGGKNIQYF
TRBJ2-3,TRBV28,CASSFIQGATDTQYF
TRBJ1-3,TRBV5-6,CASSPTGFGNTIYF
TRBJ2-2,TRBV12-3/TRBV12-4,CASSLAEVLTGELFF
TRBJ2-3,TRBV18,CASSLQGQEDTQYF
TRBJ2-7,TRBV27,CASTPLGGTPYEQYF
TRBJ2-2,TRBV11-2,CASSLSITGELFF
TRBJ2-7,TRBV28,CASSSTGRSYEQYF
TRBJ1-2,TRBV4-1,CASSQEAADRPNYGYTF
TRBJ1-2,TRBV14,CASSPTGDYGYTF
TRBJ1-1,TRBV27,CASSLYRGLSTEAFF
TRBJ1-2,TRBV28,CASRLTGTYGYTF
TRBJ2-1,TRBV12-3/TRBV12-4,CASTPGYRLGNEQFF
TRBJ2-7,TRBV12-3/TRBV12-4,CASSLWSYEQYF
TRBJ2-5,TRBV29-1,CSVAAGGQIETQYF
TRBJ2-3,TRBV27,CASSPDTRPTDTQYF
TRBJ2-1,TRBV20-1,CSAPWTSGSNEQFF
TRBJ2-5,TRBV24-1,CATSDLLGQSETQYF
TRBJ1-4,TRBV4-3,CASQHYRGEKLFF
TRBJ2-1,TRBV20-1,CSASPTTSGMANEQFF
TRBJ2-7,TRBV20-1,CSASTRSSSEQYF
TRBJ2-7,TRBV29-1,CSVRQEYEQYF
TRBJ2-1,TRBV27,CASSKAGPTKSEQFF